This T cell receptor beta chain was identified during a study of cytomegalovirus exposure and HLA in healthy donors. CDR1 is LGHNA and CDR2 is YSLEER in the germline V gene. The length of the CDR3 is 14 residues. Trimming pared 4 bases from V and 4 bases from J, leaving 10 bases between. PCR amplification relied on 60 Vbeta primers (plus 13 Jbeta primers). Repertoires were generated with immunoSEQ multiplex PCR, while TCRdb's copy carries only in-frame clones and drops some. Of around 180,000 clones listed, about four fifths were seen once; the top ten hold approximately 2%. The genes are TRBV4-3 and TRBJ2-2, with D tentatively TRBD1 (5 bases). The sequence derives from a man younger than 35 in good health and CMV-seronegative. The sample comprised PBMCs. CDR3 nucleotide sequence: TGCGCCAGCAGCCTACAAGGGGCCACCGGGGAGCTGTTTTTT. Translating gives CASSLQGATGELFF.